Each of the 23 T cell receptor beta chains below was sequenced from the same sample in a study of T cells in Graves' hyperthyroidism and ophthalmopathy. Researchers took RNA transcripts and amplified the TCR beta CDR3 regions from them. HTBI primers drove first-round RT-PCR of the TCR CDR3. In TCRdb, the multiplex PCR reads were re-called with MiXCR into one record per CDR3 protein. Here the sample spans fewer than 350,000 distinct CDR3 sequences, 15% to 20% being singletons. The sequenced material came from blood. The receptors were gathered from a man between 50 and 59 years old with Graves' ophthalmopathy.

In regard to this clonotype: This clone may be a read error of a much larger clone one base away. The J gene is TRBJ2-1, the V gene TRBV7-3, with 7 bases that match TRBD1. CDR1 and CDR2 (germline): SGHTA, FQGTGA. The CDR3 runs to 16 residues. The CDR3 region has the DNA TGTGCCAGCAGCTTAATTGGACAGGAGCCGTACAATGGGCAGTTCTTC. Amino acids: CASSLIGQEPYNGQFF.

This clonotype was seen at least ten times. V is TRBV30 and J is TRBJ1-4; D call uncertain. The V gene lost 5 bases and the J gene lost 3 bases, with 16 bases spanning the gap. Germline V gives CDR1 GTSNPN, CDR2 SVGIG (reference sequence). This CDR3 is built from 15 residues. This chain's CDR3 is CAWSGDGLANEKLFF. The CDR3 DNA is TGTGCCTGGTCGGGTGACGGTTTGGCTAATGAAAAACTGTTTTTT. Combining the CDR3 with reference TRBV30 and TRBJ1-4 gives the whole variable domain SQTIHQWPATLVQPVGSPLSLECTVEGTSNPNLYWYRQAAGRGLQLLFYSVGIGQISSEVPQNLSASRPQDRQFILSSKKLLLSDSGFYLCAWSGDGLANEKLFFGSGTQLSVL.

The chain carries TRBV30 and TRBJ2-2; D gene uncertain. CDR3 size: 14 residues. Germline V gene sequence: CDR1 GTSNPN, CDR2 SVGIG (reference sequence). Trimming shortened V by 1 base and J by 5 bases, and 11 bases separated the two germline ends. The CDR3 DNA reads TGTGCCTGGAGTGAGGCCCTCGGGACCGGGGAGCTGTTTTTT. It is translated as CAWSEALGTGELFF. The full variable domain, its missing parts supplied by reference TRBV30 and TRBJ2-2, is SQTIHQWPATLVQPVGSPLSLECTVEGTSNPNLYWYRQAAGRGLQLLFYSVGIGQISSEVPQNLSASRPQDRQFILSSKKLLLSDSGFYLCAWSEALGTGELFFGEGSRLTVL.

This clonotype showed up just a few times. This chain links TRBV7-9 with TRBJ2-7, with D possibly TRBD2 on 6 matching bases. The CDR3 spans 24 residues. V lost 1 base and J lost 3, with 40 bases in between. The germline V gene has CDR1 SEHNR and CDR2 FQNEAQ (reference sequence). In nucleotides, the CDR3 is TGTGCCAGCAGCTTAGAGGCGGGGTGGATGCCCATCGTTGGGGGAGTCACGGGTTGCTACGAGCAGTACTTC. Translation gives CASSLEAGWMPIVGGVTGCYEQYF. Based on the CDR3 plus reference TRBV7-9 and TRBJ2-7, the full variable domain is DTGVSQNPRHKITKRGQNVTFRCDPISEHNRLYWYRQTLGQGPEFLTYFQNEAQLEKSRLLSDRFSAERPKGSFSTLEIQRTEQGDSAMYLCASSLEAGWMPIVGGVTGCYEQYFGPGTRLTVT.

As for this clonotype: One base away lies a much larger clone, so this may be a sequencing read error. The V and J genes are TRBV20-1 and TRBJ2-5; TRBD2 might be the D (5 bases). Germline assignment: CDR1 DFQATT and CDR2 SNEGSKA (reference sequence). Trimming cost V 0 bases and J 5 bases, with 13 bases left between them. The CDR3 covers 14 residues. CDR3 sequence: CSARDQVGGETQYF. CDR3 DNA sequence: TGCAGTGCTAGAGATCAGGTCGGCGGGGAGACCCAGTACTTC.

This clonotype was counted many times. The CDR3 reads CASSEALKGGGETQYF. CDR3 DNA sequence: TGTGCCAGCAGTGAAGCGCTAAAGGGCGGTGGAGAGACCCAGTACTTC. The chain uses TRBV6-1 and TRBJ2-5; no reliable D call. Germline V gene sequence: CDR1 MNHNS, CDR2 SASEGT. The V gene lost 0 bases and the J gene lost 4 bases, with 15 bases spanning the gap. This CDR3 comprises 16 residues.

The genes are TRBV4-1 and TRBJ2-6; D is unclear. V gave up 2 bases and J gave up 1 base, with 3 bases separating them. Germline V gene lookup returns CDR1 MGHRA and CDR2 YSYEKL. The CDR3 has 14 amino acids. CDR3 sequence (DNA): TGCGCCAGCAGCCAACCTTCTGGGGCCAACGTCCTGACTTTC. It yields the protein CASSQPSGANVLTF.

The chain carries TRBV20-1 and TRBJ1-5, with TRBD1 matching 7 bases. This CDR3 contains 13 residues. After removal of 5 bases from V and 3 bases from J, the junction contained 4 bases not matched to a gene. Germline loops: CDR1 DFQATT, CDR2 SNEGSKA (reference sequence). CDR3 in DNA: TGCAGTGCTGGGGGGACAGTCAATCAGCCCCAGCATTTT. Amino acids: CSAGGTVNQPQHF.

This clonotype came up many times. The chain links TRBV2 to TRBJ1-5, with D possibly being TRBD1 (5 bases). Trimming shortened V by 2 bases and J by 5 bases, and 10 bases separated the two germline ends. CDR1 is SNHLY and CDR2 is FYNNEI in the germline V gene. The length of the CDR3 is 14 residues. The CDR3 region is CASSEYQGYQPQHF. The DNA of the CDR3 is TGTGCCAGCAGTGAATATCAGGGATATCAGCCCCAGCATTTT.

Ten or more counts support this clonotype. The chain uses TRBV13 and TRBJ2-7; 7 bases are a match to TRBD2. The CDR3 consists of 15 residues. With V trimmed by 0 bases and J by 2 bases, 4 bases remained unmatched. The germline gives CDR1 PRHDT, CDR2 FYEKMQ (reference sequence). CDR3 in amino acids: CASSLGGRAPYEQYF. The CDR3 nucleotides read TGTGCCAGCAGCTTAGGTGGGAGGGCCCCCTACGAGCAGTACTTC.

This clonotype was observed a handful of times. The rearrangement uses TRBV20-1 and TRBJ2-3, with TRBD2 as a possible D gene (5 bases). Germline V lookup: CDR1 DFQATT, CDR2 SNEGSKA (reference sequence). The CDR3 is 11 residues long. V was clipped by 1 base and J by 15 bases, with 14 bases between them. The CDR3 is CSARVIQRHYF. The CDR3 coding sequence is TGCAGTGCTAGAGTGATCCAGCGGCACTATTTT.

This clonotype turned up a few times. The gene calls are TRBV30 and TRBJ2-5, with TRBD1 identical over 9 bases. This CDR3 contains 15 residues. Germline V gene sequence: CDR1 GTSNPN, CDR2 SVGIG (reference sequence). V was pared by 2 bases and J by 1 base, with 5 bases of the junction left unmatched. The CDR3 coding sequence is TGTGCCTGGAGTCCCGGGACAGGGACCCAAGAGACCCAGTACTTC. Protein: CAWSPGTGTQETQYF.

V and J are TRBV30 and TRBJ2-5; D is perhaps TRBD2 (5 bases). The CDR3 extends over 13 amino acids. The V end lost 2 bases, the J end lost 5 bases, and 12 bases lay between the germline ends. Germline lookup yields CDR1 GTSNPN and CDR2 SVGIG (reference sequence). CDR3 in amino acids: CAWSREIRETQYF. The CDR3, as DNA: TGTGCCTGGAGTAGGGAGATTAGGGAGACCCAGTACTTC.

The chain links TRBV5-6 to TRBJ2-5, with D possibly being TRBD1 (5 bases). This CDR3 comprises 12 residues. V was clipped by 5 bases and J by 7 bases, with 12 bases between them. Germline-derived CDR1 and CDR2 are SGHDT and YYEEEE. CDR3 amino acids: CASRAWGGTQYF. CDR3 bases: TGTGCCAGCAGGGCGTGGGGCGGGACCCAGTACTTC.

This clonotype came up many times. The chain couples TRBV20-1 to TRBJ2-3, with D possibly being TRBD1 (5 bases). This CDR3 is built from 14 residues. The V and J ends lost 3 bases and 1 base respectively, with 11 bases between them. Germline V gives CDR1 DFQATT, CDR2 SNEGSKA (reference sequence). CDR3 nucleotide sequence: TGCAGTGCTAGTTGGGGCTCCGGCACAGATACGCAGTATTTT. It codes for CSASWGSGTDTQYF.

This clonotype was counted only a few times. This chain connects TRBV9 to TRBJ2-3; D gene ambiguous. The germline V gene encodes CDR1 SGDLS and CDR2 YYNGEE. Trimming cost V 4 bases and J 0 bases, with 12 bases left between them. CDR3 length: 15 amino acids. DNA of the CDR3: TGTGCCAGCAGCCCCTTCGGCGTTAGCACAGATACGCAGTATTTT. As protein: CASSPFGVSTDTQYF.

The J gene is TRBJ2-2, the V gene TRBV18; D is unclear. From germline, CDR1 is KGHSH and CDR2 LQKENI. The CDR3 extends over 13 amino acids. V was cut by 2 bases and J by 9 bases, with 10 bases left in between. CDR3 nucleotide sequence: TGTGCCAGCTCACCAACAAGGGAACGGGAGCTGTTTTTT. Translating gives CASSPTRERELFF.

This clonotype was counted only a few times. The chain recombines TRBV5-4 with TRBJ2-5; D is unresolved. Trimming removed 1 base at V and 5 bases at J, with 12 bases between. The CDR3 is made up of 14 amino acids. Germline CDR1 and CDR2: SGHNT and YYREEE (reference sequence). The CDR3 DNA follows: TGTGCCAGCAGCTTGAATCCTAATCGGGAGACCCAGTACTTC. Residues: CASSLNPNRETQYF.

Turning to this clonotype: This may be a read error, as it is one base from a much larger clone. V usage is TRBV2 and J usage is TRBJ2-7; a possible D gene is TRBD2 (6 bases). CDR3 length: 13 amino acids. CDR1 and CDR2 (germline): SNHLY, FYNNEI. The CDR3 reads CVSSVGGFYEQYF. CDR3 nucleotides: TGTGTCAGCAGTGTGGGGGGATTCTACGAGCAGTACTTC.

The chain combines TRBV27 with TRBJ2-7; 11 bases are shared with TRBD2. This CDR3 spans 14 amino acids. Losses at the gene ends were 4 bases for V and 3 bases for J; bases not matched to a gene: 2. CDR1 is MNHEY and CDR2 is SMNVEV in the germline V gene (reference sequence). The CDR3 DNA is TGTGCCAGCAGTTCTAGCGGGAGGATCTACGAGCAGTACTTC. This sequence encodes CASSSSGRIYEQYF.

This clonotype was seen many times. The rearrangement uses TRBV2 and TRBJ2-3, with a weak D call TRBD2 (6 bases). The V end was cut by 6 bases, the J end by 2 bases, with 15 bases between. CDR1 is SNHLY and CDR2 is FYNNEI in the germline V gene. This CDR3 is built from 15 residues. Here the CDR3 reads CASRAGGSFTDTQYF. CDR3 sequence (DNA): TGTGCCAGCAGAGCGGGCGGATCTTTCACAGATACGCAGTATTTT.

Only a few counts were recorded for this clonotype. The V gene is TRBV10-3, the J gene TRBJ2-7, with TRBD1 identical over 12 bases. Trimming cost V 8 bases and J 9 bases; bases outside gene matches: 8. Germline CDR1 reads ENHRY; CDR2 reads SYGVKD. The CDR3 runs to 13 residues. As DNA, the CDR3 is TGTGCCATCGATGGGACAGGGGGCGGTGCGCAGTACTTC. Protein: CAIDGTGGGAQYF.

The chain links TRBV5-4 to TRBJ2-4; TRBD2 matches at 9 bases. This CDR3 has 16 residues. Germline trimming cut 1 base from V and 3 bases from J; bases unmatched to any gene: 5. The germline V gene has CDR1 SGHNT and CDR2 YYREEE (reference sequence). CDR3 sequence: CASSLYTSGYKNIQYF. The DNA of the CDR3 is TGTGCCAGCAGCTTGTACACTAGCGGGTACAAAAACATTCAGTACTTC.